This T cell receptor beta chain derives from a study of tumor and adjacent non-tumor tissue in lung cancer (dated by TCRdb to 2017 to 2018). Broadly, across the study: Patients with adenocarcinoma (approximately twelve), squamous cell carcinoma (2) and small cell lung cancer (1) were included in the cohort. Ages among the roughly 15 patients ranged from roughly 31 to 85 years, there were around ten men and 5 women, and disease was at TNM stage I to III. In total, sequencing yielded 125,075,908 productive TCRbeta reads, which works out to an average of around 4.2 million reads per sample. Bulk TCRbeta repertoires were compared between lung tumor tissue and matched distant non-tumor lung tissue obtained from more than 12 lung cancer patients. For each patient, one tumor sample and one normal lung sample were taken, giving roughly 30 paired specimens that underwent TCRbeta CDR3 sequencing.

This clonotype was seen only once. Its antigen remains unidentified. The record has no base qualities; no much larger clone is one base away. A single read is weak support. The CDR3, from cysteine to phenylalanine, totals 16 residues. The CDR3 DNA has 48 bases and is translated from base 1. The germline V gene provides CDR1 KGHDR and CDR2 SFDVKD. V lost 6 bases and J lost 7 bases, and the count of bases not matched to a germline gene is 9. Preparation of the library involved multiplex PCR. The data were produced on an Illumina HiSeq 2500. TCRbeta libraries were constructed through three rounds of nested PCR with primers (Table S4) according to protocols modified from ARM-PCR. PCR products of 200-500 bp were gel-excised and purified with the QIAquick gel extraction kit before sequencing. Processing in the source paper ran as follows. Reads were cleaned using Trimmomatic, were merged into complete CDR3 sequences using FLASH, and were assigned to V(D)J germline segments using MiTCR. VDJtools was used to compute clonal diversity as the inverse Simpson's index. Productive reads were defined as in-frame sequences without a premature stop codon. The public reads were quality trimmed at Q25 with fastp and then assembled into clones with MiXCR by TCRdb, keeping productive beta chains. Merged by CDR3 protein, the rows form single entries marked with the most common genes and DNA. TCRdb, rather than the study authors, made the V and J calls. In all, the sample holds about 140,000 distinct CDR3 sequences, and around 61% of those were seen once. The ten largest make up about 18% of the sample.

Bulk unsorted tissue served as the source for RNA extraction, and RNA quality was assessed using a NanoDrop ND-1000 and an Agilent 2100. Donors were newly diagnosed lung cancer patients admitted for thoracic surgery in China between August and November 2014, without prior chemotherapy. The study excluded patients who had received radiotherapy or chemotherapy before or who had another cancer at the same time. Pieces of surgical tissue measuring about 1-2.2 cm3 were kept in RNAlater solution and stored at -80 degrees C until use. The paper as a whole reports these results and caveats: A significantly larger cumulative share of the repertoire was made up by the top 100 clones in normal lung than in tumor tissue. Only about 15 patients were in the cohort, and the authors stated that larger samples and more detailed clinical data are needed. Peripheral blood was not sequenced, so blood TCRbeta repertoires in these lung cancer patients were not examined. Significantly higher TCR diversity was found in younger patients, and higher tumor TCR diversity was associated with shorter overall and disease-free survival. The sequencing platform is not named in the methods, and unique molecular identifiers are not mentioned. Tumor tissue showed significantly higher TCR diversity (inverse Simpson) than normal lung tissue, at 431.37 vs 166.20 (P = 0.0075, Mann-Whitney U test).

The receptor was derived from a man aged 55 to 69 with small cell lung cancer. Source material: lung tumor tissue. The chain uses TRBV24-1 and TRBJ2-1, with 12 bases aligning to TRBD2. The DNA sequence is given as TGTGCCACCAGTAACCCTCTAGCGGGAGGGCTTAATGAGCAGTTCTTC. This gives the protein CATSNPLAGGLNEQFF.